This T cell receptor (beta chain) was recorded in a study of chemoradiotherapy in HPV16-positive cancers. Study conclusions and caveats: HPV-responsive T-cell expansion during chemoradiotherapy was linked to improved recurrence-free survival in HPV16-positive patients.

To note about this clone: What it binds is not known.

This CDR3 has 14 amino acids. The trim removed 5 bases at V and 3 bases at J, leaving 6 bases unmatched. CDR1 is LNHDA and CDR2 is SQIVND in the germline V gene (reference sequence). Profiling relied on immunoSEQ multiplex PCR, and the TCRdb table lists in-frame clones only, not all of them. The sample lists about 9,600 clones; more than 70% were seen once. Specimen: tumor tissue, collected from a patient who underwent chemoradiotherapy. V and J are TRBV19 and TRBJ2-7; TRBD1 matches at 8 bases. The sequence was collected from a human donor with HPV-associated anogenital cancer. CDR3 nucleotide sequence: TGTGCCAGTAGTCCAGGGACAGGCGTCTACGAGCAGTACTTC. Its protein is CASSPGTGVYEQYF.